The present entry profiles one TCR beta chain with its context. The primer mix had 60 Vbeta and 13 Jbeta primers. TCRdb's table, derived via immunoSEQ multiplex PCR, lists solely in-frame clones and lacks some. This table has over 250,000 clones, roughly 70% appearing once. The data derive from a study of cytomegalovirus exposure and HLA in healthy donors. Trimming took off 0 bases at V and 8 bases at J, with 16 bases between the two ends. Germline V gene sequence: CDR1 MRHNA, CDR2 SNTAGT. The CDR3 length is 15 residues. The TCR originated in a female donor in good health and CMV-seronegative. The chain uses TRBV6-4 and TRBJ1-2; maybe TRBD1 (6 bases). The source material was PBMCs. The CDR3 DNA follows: TGTGCCAGCAGTGACTCCCCGGACAGCTTAGGCGGCTACACCTTC. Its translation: CASSDSPDSLGGYTF.